This TCR beta chain was sequenced for a study of blood T cell repertoires in COVID-19. CDR1 KGHSH and CDR2 LQKENI come from the germline V gene. The CDR3 is made up of 13 amino acids. V shed 0 bases and J shed 12 bases, with 9 bases lying between them. TCRdb keeps only in-frame clones here, not all; method: immunoSEQ multiplex PCR. Of 100,000 to 140,000 clones listed, more than 70% are singletons. The origin of this receptor is a man aged 35 to 55 with active or convalescent COVID-19. The chain couples TRBV18 to TRBJ1-6; D is ambiguous. Sample: peripheral blood. This CDR3 reads CASSPPSGGPLHF. The CDR3 DNA is TGTGCCAGCTCACCACCGTCCGGAGGACCCCTCCACTTT.